This record looks at one T cell receptor (beta chain) sequence and its context. These data come from a study of blood T cell repertoires in COVID-19. Whole-study context: The United States, Italy and Spain provided the acute and convalescent COVID-19 samples.

Data came from immunoSEQ multiplex PCR; TCRdb stores just in-frame clones and leaves some out. The table includes some 390,000 clones, around 90% detected once. The V gene's germline CDR1 is MDHEN and CDR2 SYDVKM. Deletions cut 5 bases from V and 2 bases from J, with 15 bases between. The CDR3 has 15 amino acids. Sequencing input: peripheral blood. This receptor was taken from a human donor in a cohort sampled during active COVID-19. The gene calls are TRBV28 and TRBJ1-2, with D possibly matching TRBD1 (6 bases). CDR3 sequence reads: CASSPEGGTNYGYTF. The CDR3 DNA sequence: TGTGCCAGCAGTCCAGAAGGGGGAACCAACTATGGCTACACCTTC.